This entry concerns a single TCR beta chain. This entry comes from a study of blood T cell repertoires in COVID-19. Across the whole study: Samples of COVID-19 (acute and convalescent) were obtained from the United States, Italy and Spain.

This CDR3 has 15 residues. Germline CDR1 and CDR2: LGHDT and YNNKEL (reference sequence). J gave up 6 bases and V 1 base, and 6 bases lay outside the gene matches. Categorization into cohorts depended on clinical history that participants reported. As handled by the study authors: Cell counts per sample came from amplifying reference gene primers. Assay used: immunoSEQ multiplex PCR; TCRdb lists only in-frame clones, some missing. V and J calls and clone size are as listed in that table; D and trimming were resolved from the DNA. The sample shows more than 400,000 clones, less than 95% of them seen only once.

The sequenced sample consisted of PBMCs or T cells enriched from blood (not recorded which). The chain is built from TRBV3-1 (or the pseudogene TRBV3-2) and TRBJ1-5, with TRBD1 identical over 7 bases. This receptor was taken from a young man who had recovered from COVID-19. The CDR3: CASSQGARGTQPQHF. The DNA for the CDR3 is TGTGCCAGCAGCCAAGGAGCCAGGGGGACTCAGCCCCAGCATTTT.